This T cell receptor (beta chain) derives from a study of cytomegalovirus exposure and HLA in healthy donors. Study results and limitations: One variant, a missense change in DCLRE1C, was linked in a later analysis to TCR beta V- and J-gene trimming.

At sampling all donors were nominally healthy, likely with unrecorded immune exposures. On this clone: The antigen is unknown.

The V segment lost 7 bases and the J segment 7 bases; nucleotides outside the gene matches: 8. The CDR3 sequence is 14 residues long. Germline CDR1 and CDR2: MNHNY and SVGAGI (reference sequence). This PCR relied on a set of 60 Vbeta primers and 13 Jbeta primers. The table came from immunoSEQ multiplex PCR; TCRdb's copy has only in-frame clones and leaves some out. The table records some 200,000 clones, around four fifths of them present only once. Sequencing was done on a sample of PBMCs. The clonotype was recovered from a man aged 45-65 years in good health and CMV-seronegative. This sequence joins TRBV6-6 and TRBJ1-5, with TRBD1 matching over 9 bases. CDR3 sequence reads: CASKVTGGDQPQHF. The CDR3 DNA sequence: TGTGCCAGCAAGGTGACAGGGGGTGACCAGCCCCAGCATTTT.